Below, 9 T cell receptor beta chains from the same sample are listed, as sequenced in a study of cytomegalovirus exposure and HLA in healthy donors. Primers: 60 Vbeta forward and 13 Jbeta reverse. Assay used: immunoSEQ multiplex PCR; TCRdb lists only in-frame clones, some missing. Altogether approximately 100,000 clones are present, roughly three quarters being singletons, with the ten largest covering over 3%. Sequencing used PBMCs. Receptor source: a middle-aged woman in good health and CMV-seronegative.

The V gene is TRBV9, the J gene TRBJ1-1; maybe TRBD1 (5 bases). V lost 4 bases, J lost 2 bases, and 12 bases lay in between. CDR3 size: 14 residues. The germline V gene encodes CDR1 SGDLS and CDR2 YYNGEE. The CDR3 is CASSRAQGNTEAFF. The CDR3 nucleotides are TGTGCCAGCAGCAGAGCGCAGGGAAACACTGAAGCTTTCTTT.

This clone was observed once. The germline gene is not matched at one end of the junction; a read error may be the cause. The genes are TRBV30 and TRBJ1-6; TRBD1 agrees at 7 bases. Per germline, CDR1 GTSNPN and CDR2 SVGIG (reference sequence). This CDR3 is built from 15 residues. The CDR3 nucleotides are TGTGCCTGGAGTCGAGACAGGGTCTATAATTCACCCCTCAACTTT. Its translation is CAWSRDRVYNSPLNF. Full variable domain (rest looked up from reference TRBV30 and TRBJ1-6): SQTIHQWPATLVQPVGSPLSLECTVEGTSNPNLYWYRQAAGRGLQLLFYSVGIGQISSEVPQNLSASRPQDRQFILSSKKLLLSDSGFYLCAWSRDRVYNSPLNFGNGTRLTVT.

CDR3 bases: TGTGCCAGTAGTACGACAGACAGACCCCCCTACGAGCAGTACTTC. This translates into CASSTTDRPPYEQYF. This rearrangement joins TRBV19 to TRBJ2-7; weak D call: TRBD1 (5 bases). The CDR3 consists of 15 residues. Trimming cost V 4 bases and J 2 bases, with 15 bases left between them. CDR1 and CDR2 from the germline V gene are LNHDA and SQIVND (reference sequence).

V usage is TRBV2 and J usage is TRBJ2-7, with 12 bases fitting TRBD2. CDR1 is SNHLY and CDR2 is FYNNEI in the germline V gene. The CDR3 has 16 residues. V lost 8 bases to trimming and J lost 2 bases; unmatched junction nucleotides: 10. In DNA form, the CDR3 reads TGTGCCAGCCTAACGACCCTAGCGGGGGGGACCTACGAGCAGTACTTC. Its translation: CASLTTLAGGTYEQYF.

The V call is TRBV15, the J call TRBJ2-7; D not certain. CDR1 and CDR2 from the germline V gene are LNHNV and YYDKDF (reference sequence). V was cut by 0 bases and J by 3 bases, with 9 bases left in between. The CDR3 is made up of 14 amino acids. CDR3 sequence (DNA): TGTGCCACCAGCAGAGATCCGGTGAGCTACGAGCAGTACTTC. Protein sequence: CATSRDPVSYEQYF. Looking up the rest from reference TRBV15 and TRBJ2-7 gives the full variable domain: DAMVIQNPRYQVTQFGKPVTLSCSQTLNHNVMYWYQQKSSQAPKLLFHYYDKDFNNEADTPDNFQSRRPNTSFCFLDIRSPGLGDTAMYLCATSRDPVSYEQYFGPGTRLTVT.

The chain carries TRBV7-8 and TRBJ2-3; the match to TRBD2 covers 10 bases. Per the germline V gene, CDR1 is SGHVS and CDR2 is FQNEAQ. V shed 5 bases and J 0 bases; nucleotides not matched to a gene: 5. The CDR3 spans 16 residues. The CDR3 reads CASSPSGGTSTDTQYF. The CDR3 nucleotides read TGTGCCAGCAGCCCTAGCGGGGGAACTAGCACAGATACGCAGTATTTT.

The genes are TRBV7-8 and TRBJ1-5; perhaps TRBD1 as D (5 bases). CDR1 is SGHVS, CDR2 FQNEAQ, per germline. The CDR3 is 15 amino acids. Trimming cost V 3 bases and J 0 bases, with 9 bases left between them. The CDR3 DNA reads as TGTGCCAGCAGCTTTAGGCAGGGTAGCAATCAGCCCCAGCATTTT. Amino acid sequence: CASSFRQGSNQPQHF.

V usage is TRBV7-9 and J usage is TRBJ1-5, with no clear D. The CDR3 extends over 12 amino acids. Trimming removed 5 bases from V and 8 bases from J, with 10 bases in between. The germline gives CDR1 SEHNR, CDR2 FQNEAQ (reference sequence). Written as DNA, the CDR3 is TGTGCCAGCAGCGCCAACACAGAGCCCCAGCATTTT. Protein sequence: CASSANTEPQHF.

The V gene is TRBV2, the J gene TRBJ2-2; no definite D call. The CDR3 extends over 14 amino acids. The V gene's germline CDR1 is SNHLY and CDR2 FYNNEI. Trimming left V 3 bases short and J 1 base short, with 6 bases between. Here the CDR3 DNA reads TGTGCCAGCAGTGAGAACGGGAACACCGGGGAGCTGTTTTTT. Its protein product is CASSENGNTGELFF.